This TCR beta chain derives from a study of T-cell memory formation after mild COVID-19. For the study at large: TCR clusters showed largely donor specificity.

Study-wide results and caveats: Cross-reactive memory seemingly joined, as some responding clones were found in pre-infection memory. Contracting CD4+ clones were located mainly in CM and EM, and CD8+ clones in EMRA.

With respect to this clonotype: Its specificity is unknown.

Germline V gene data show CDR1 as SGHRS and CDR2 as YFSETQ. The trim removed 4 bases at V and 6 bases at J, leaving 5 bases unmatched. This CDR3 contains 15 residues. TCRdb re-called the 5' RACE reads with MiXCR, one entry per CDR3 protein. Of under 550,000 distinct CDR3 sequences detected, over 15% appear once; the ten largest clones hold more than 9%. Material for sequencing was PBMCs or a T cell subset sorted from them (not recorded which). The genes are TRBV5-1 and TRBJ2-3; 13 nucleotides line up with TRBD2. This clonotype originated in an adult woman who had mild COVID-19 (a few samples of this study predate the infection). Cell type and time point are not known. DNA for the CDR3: TGCGCCAGCAGCAGGACTAGCGGGAGAGCGGATACGCAGTATTTT. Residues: CASSRTSGRADTQYF.